This TCR beta chain was observed in a study of T cell responses to AZD1222 COVID-19 vaccine. Points from the study as a whole: Only six or seven AZD1222 recipients were seropositive at baseline. Distributed over spike, vaccine-associated CD4 TCRs predominated at 160-218 and 743-854. In a largely white British group with more females than males, clonal diversity was possibly underestimated.

As for this clone: Its target is unknown.

Here immunoSEQ multiplex PCR was the method, and the copy in TCRdb shows in-frame clones only, minus some. This table holds approximately 150,000 clones, about 92% found once. The origin of this receptor is an adult in good health. Here the sequenced sample was peripheral blood, taken on day 0 of MenACWY control vaccination.

The CDR3 nucleotides read TGTGCCACCAGTGATTGGGGGGACGGGCCCTATAGCCACGAGCAGTACTTC. Translation: CATSDWGDGPYSHEQYF. The rearrangement links TRBV24-1 to TRBJ2-7; tentative D call: TRBD2 (6 bases). The CDR3 sequence is 17 residues long. The germline V gene encodes CDR1 KGHDR and CDR2 SFDVKD. Trimming removed 2 bases at V and 5 bases at J, with 21 bases between.